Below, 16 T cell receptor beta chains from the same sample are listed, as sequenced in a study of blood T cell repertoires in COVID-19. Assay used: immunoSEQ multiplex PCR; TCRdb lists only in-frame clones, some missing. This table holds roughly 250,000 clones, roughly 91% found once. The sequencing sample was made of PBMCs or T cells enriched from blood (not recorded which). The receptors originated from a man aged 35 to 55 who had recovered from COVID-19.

CDR3 nucleotides: TGTGCCAGCAGTCAGGGACTAGCGGATACAGATACGCAGTATTTT. Its protein product is CASSQGLADTDTQYF. This rearrangement joins TRBV6-5 to TRBJ2-3, with TRBD2 identical over 11 bases. The CDR3 sequence is 15 residues long. Germline CDR1 and CDR2: MNHEY and SVGAGI. V shed 5 bases and J 3 bases; nucleotides not matched to a gene: 4.

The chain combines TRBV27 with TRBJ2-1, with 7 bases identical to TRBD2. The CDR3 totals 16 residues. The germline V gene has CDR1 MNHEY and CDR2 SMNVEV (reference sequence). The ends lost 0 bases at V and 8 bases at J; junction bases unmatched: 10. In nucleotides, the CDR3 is TGTGCCAGCAGTTTATCGGGCCTAGCGGCGAGTGATGAGCAGTTCTTC. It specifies CASSLSGLAASDEQFF.

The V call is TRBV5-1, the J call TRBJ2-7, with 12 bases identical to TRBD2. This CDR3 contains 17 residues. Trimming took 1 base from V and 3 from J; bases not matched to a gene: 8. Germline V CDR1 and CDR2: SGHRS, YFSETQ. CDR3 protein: CASSLTLAGGILYEQYF. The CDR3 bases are TGCGCCAGCAGCTTGACACTAGCGGGAGGCATTCTCTACGAGCAGTACTTC.

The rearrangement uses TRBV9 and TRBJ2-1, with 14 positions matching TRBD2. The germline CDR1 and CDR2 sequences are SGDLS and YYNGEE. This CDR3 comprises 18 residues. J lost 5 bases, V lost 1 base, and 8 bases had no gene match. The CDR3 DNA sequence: TGTGCCAGCAGCGTAACCATAACGGGACTAGCGGGGGACAATGAGCAGTTCTTC. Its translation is CASSVTITGLAGDNEQFF. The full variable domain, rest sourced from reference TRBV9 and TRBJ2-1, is DSGVTQTPKHLITATGQRVTLRCSPRSGDLSVYWYQQSLDQGLQFLIQYYNGEERAKGNILERFSAQQFPDLHSELNLSSLELGDSALYFCASSVTITGLAGDNEQFFGPGTRLTVL.

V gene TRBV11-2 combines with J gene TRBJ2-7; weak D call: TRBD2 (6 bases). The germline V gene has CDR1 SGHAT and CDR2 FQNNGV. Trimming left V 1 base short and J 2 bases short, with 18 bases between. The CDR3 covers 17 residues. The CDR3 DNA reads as TGTGCCAGCAGCTTAGGTAGCGGAGTTAGCGCGACCTACGAGCAGTACTTC. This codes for CASSLGSGVSATYEQYF.

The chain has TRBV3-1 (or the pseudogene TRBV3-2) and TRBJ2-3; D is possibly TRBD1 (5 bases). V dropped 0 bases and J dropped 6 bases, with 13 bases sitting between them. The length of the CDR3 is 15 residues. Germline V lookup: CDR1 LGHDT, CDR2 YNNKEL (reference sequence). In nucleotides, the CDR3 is TGTGCCAGCAGCCAAGATCTCAGGGTTGGCGATACGCAGTATTTT. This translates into CASSQDLRVGDTQYF.

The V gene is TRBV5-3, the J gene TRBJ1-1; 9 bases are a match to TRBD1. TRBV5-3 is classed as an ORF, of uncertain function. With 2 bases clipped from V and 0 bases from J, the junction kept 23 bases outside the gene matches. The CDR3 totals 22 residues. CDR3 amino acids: CARSLFVPGQGDSKGLNTEAFF. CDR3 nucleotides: TGTGCCAGAAGCTTATTTGTGCCGGGACAGGGAGATTCAAAGGGCTTGAACACTGAAGCTTTCTTT.

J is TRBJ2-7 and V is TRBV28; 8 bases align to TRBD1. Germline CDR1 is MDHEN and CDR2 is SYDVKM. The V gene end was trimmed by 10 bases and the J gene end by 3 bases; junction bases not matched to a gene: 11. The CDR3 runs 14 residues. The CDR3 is CATRGGTGVYEQYF. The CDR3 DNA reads TGTGCCACCAGAGGTGGGACAGGCGTCTACGAGCAGTACTTC. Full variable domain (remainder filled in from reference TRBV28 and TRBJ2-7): DVKVTQSSRYLVKRTGEKVFLECVQDMDHENMFWYRQDPGLGLRLIYFSYDVKMKEKGDIPEGYSVSREKKERFSLILESASTNQTSMYLCATRGGTGVYEQYFGPGTRLTVT.

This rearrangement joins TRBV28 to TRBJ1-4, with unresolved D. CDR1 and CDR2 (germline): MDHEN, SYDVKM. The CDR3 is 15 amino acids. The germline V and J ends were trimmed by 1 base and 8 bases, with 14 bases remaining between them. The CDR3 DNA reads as TGTGCCAGCAGTTTATTAACTGATCAGGTAGAAAAACTGTTTTTT. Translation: CASSLLTDQVEKLFF.

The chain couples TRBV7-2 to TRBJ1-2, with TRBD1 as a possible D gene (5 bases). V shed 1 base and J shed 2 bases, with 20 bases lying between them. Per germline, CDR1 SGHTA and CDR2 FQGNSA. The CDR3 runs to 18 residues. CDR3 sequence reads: CASSLGEGGAGWNYGYTF. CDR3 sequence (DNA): TGTGCCAGCAGCTTAGGGGAAGGTGGAGCAGGGTGGAACTATGGCTACACCTTC. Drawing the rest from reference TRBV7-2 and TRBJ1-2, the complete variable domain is GAGVSQSPSNKVTEKGKDVELRCDPISGHTALYWYRQSLGQGLEFLIYFQGNSAPDKSGLPSDRFSAERTGGSVSTLTIQRTQQEDSAVYLCASSLGEGGAGWNYGYTFGSGTRLTVV.

The CDR3 spells CASSPRGRQGVFPDTQYF. The CDR3 bases are TGTGCCAGCTCACCACGAGGGAGGCAGGGGGTGTTTCCAGATACGCAGTATTTT. The gene calls are TRBV18 and TRBJ2-3; TRBD1 is a possible D gene (7 bases). Germline V gene sequence: CDR1 KGHSH, CDR2 LQKENI. Trimming pared 1 base from V and 4 bases from J, leaving 21 bases between. The length of the CDR3 is 18 residues. Combining the CDR3 with reference TRBV18 and TRBJ2-3 gives the whole variable domain NAGVMQNPRHLVRRRGQEARLRCSPMKGHSHVYWYRQLPEEGLKFMVYLQKENIIDESGMPKERFSAEFPKEGPSILRIQQVVRGDSAAYFCASSPRGRQGVFPDTQYFGPGTRLTVL.

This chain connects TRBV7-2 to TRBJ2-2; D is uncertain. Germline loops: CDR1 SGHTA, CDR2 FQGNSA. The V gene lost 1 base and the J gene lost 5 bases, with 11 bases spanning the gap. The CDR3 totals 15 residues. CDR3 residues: CASSLDSSSTGELFF. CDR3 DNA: TGTGCCAGCAGCTTAGATAGCAGTTCGACCGGGGAGCTGTTTTTT.

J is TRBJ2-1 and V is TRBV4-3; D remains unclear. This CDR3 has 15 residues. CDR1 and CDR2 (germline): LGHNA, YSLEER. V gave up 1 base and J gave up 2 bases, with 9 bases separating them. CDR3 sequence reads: CASSQGASPYNEQFF. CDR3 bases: TGCGCCAGCAGCCAAGGCGCCTCCCCCTACAATGAGCAGTTCTTC.

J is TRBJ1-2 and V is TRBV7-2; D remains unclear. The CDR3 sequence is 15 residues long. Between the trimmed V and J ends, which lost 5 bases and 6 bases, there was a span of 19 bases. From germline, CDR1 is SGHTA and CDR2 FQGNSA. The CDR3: CASSAPRPRYNGYTF. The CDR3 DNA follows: TGTGCCAGCAGCGCTCCCCGGCCTAGATACAATGGCTACACCTTC.

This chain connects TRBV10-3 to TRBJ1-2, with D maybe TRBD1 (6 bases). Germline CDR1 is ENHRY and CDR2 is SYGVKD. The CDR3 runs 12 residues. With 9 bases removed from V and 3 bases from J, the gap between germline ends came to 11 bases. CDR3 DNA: TGTGCCATAACAGGGAATCACTATGGCTACACCTTC. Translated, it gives CAITGNHYGYTF.

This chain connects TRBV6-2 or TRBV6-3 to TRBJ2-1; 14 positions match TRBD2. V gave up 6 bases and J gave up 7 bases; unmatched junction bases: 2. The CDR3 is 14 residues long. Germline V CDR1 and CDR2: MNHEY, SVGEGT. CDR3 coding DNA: TGTGCCAGCAGCGGGACTAGCGGGAGTAATGAGCAGTTCTTC. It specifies CASSGTSGSNEQFF.